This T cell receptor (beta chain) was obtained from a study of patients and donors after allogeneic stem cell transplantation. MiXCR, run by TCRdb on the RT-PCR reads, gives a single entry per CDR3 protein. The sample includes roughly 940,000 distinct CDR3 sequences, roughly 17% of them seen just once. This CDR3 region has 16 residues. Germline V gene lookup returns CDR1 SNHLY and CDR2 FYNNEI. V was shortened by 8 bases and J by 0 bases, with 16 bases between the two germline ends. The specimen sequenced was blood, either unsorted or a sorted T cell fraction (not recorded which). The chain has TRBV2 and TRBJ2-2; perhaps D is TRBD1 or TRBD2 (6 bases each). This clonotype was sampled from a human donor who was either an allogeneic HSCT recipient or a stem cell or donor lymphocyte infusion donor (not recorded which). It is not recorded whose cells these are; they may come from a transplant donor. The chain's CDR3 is CASGGTPSSNTGELFF. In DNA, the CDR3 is TGTGCCAGCGGGGGGACACCTTCTTCGAACACCGGGGAGCTGTTTTTT.